This passage covers 25 T cell receptor beta chains from one sample sequenced in a study of cytotoxic CD8 clonotypes in ibrutinib-treated CLL. Sequenced by immunoSEQ multiplex PCR; TCRdb stores in-frame clones only, minus some. The sample includes fewer than 80,000 clones, less than 75% of them seen just once. Source: PBMCs, taken after 12 months of ibrutinib treatment. The source of these receptors is a human donor with chronic lymphocytic leukemia.

The gene calls are TRBV7-6 and TRBJ2-3; 8 positions match TRBD2. Trimming took 5 bases from V and 6 from J; bases not matched to a gene: 1. This CDR3 comprises 12 residues. The germline gives CDR1 SGHVS, CDR2 FNYEAQ. The DNA for the CDR3 is TGTGCCAGCAGCCGCGGGGGGGATACGCAGTATTTT. It is translated as CASSRGGDTQYF.

In this sample, this clone turned up many times. The chain recombines TRBV19 with TRBJ1-5; TRBD1 might be the D (5 bases). The CDR3 runs 16 residues. The germline V gene encodes CDR1 LNHDA and CDR2 SQIVND (reference sequence). V lost 8 bases to trimming and J lost 0 bases, with 17 bases between them. The CDR3 sequence: CASSPRAQVSNQPQHF. Here the CDR3 DNA reads TGTGCCAGTTCTCCCAGGGCGCAGGTTAGCAATCAGCCCCAGCATTTT.

This clone was seen a few times. The V gene is TRBV27, the J gene TRBJ2-1; 9 nucleotides match TRBD1. CDR3 length equals 13 residues. J was trimmed by 2 bases and V by 7 bases; bases with no gene match: 0. Germline CDR1 and CDR2: MNHEY and SMNVEV (reference sequence). Here the CDR3 DNA reads TGTGCCAGCAACAGGGGGCCCTACAATGAGCAGTTCTTC. Its translation is CASNRGPYNEQFF.

V and J are TRBV18 and TRBJ1-4; TRBD1 is a possible D gene (5 bases). V was pared by 3 bases and J by 8 bases, with 13 bases between. Per germline, CDR1 KGHSH and CDR2 LQKENI. The CDR3 length is 14 residues. CDR3 in amino acids: CASSPRRQTEKLFF. The DNA of the CDR3 is TGTGCCAGCTCACCGCGGAGACAGACCGAAAAACTGTTTTTT.

The sample holds a few counts of this clone. V usage is TRBV27 and J usage is TRBJ1-2; D possibly corresponds to TRBD1 (6 bases). The germline V and J ends were trimmed by 4 bases and 0 bases, with 12 bases remaining between them. The CDR3 spans 15 residues. CDR1 and CDR2 from the germline V gene are MNHEY and SMNVEV (reference sequence). The CDR3 sequence is CASSSYTGSNYGYTF. The CDR3 bases are TGTGCCAGCAGTTCCTACACAGGGTCTAACTATGGCTACACCTTC.

This chain uses TRBV4-1 with TRBJ1-2; TRBD1 is a possible D gene (6 bases). Germline V gives CDR1 MGHRA, CDR2 YSYEKL. This CDR3 region has 16 residues. Trimming took off 0 bases at V and 7 bases at J, with 18 bases between the two ends. The CDR3 region has the DNA TGCGCCAGCAGCCAAGATCGAACAGGGACGAGCGGTGGCTACACCTTC. Translating it yields CASSQDRTGTSGGYTF.

The chain employs TRBV7-2 and TRBJ1-5; no clear D gene. Germline CDR1 SGHTA, CDR2 FQGNSA. V lost 2 bases to trimming and J lost 4 bases, with 6 bases between them. This CDR3 spans 13 amino acids. The CDR3 DNA reads TGTGCCAGCAGCTTAATCGATAATCAGCCCCAGCATTTT. It encodes CASSLIDNQPQHF.

This chain joins TRBV6-5 and TRBJ1-2; D is uncertain. Germline V gene data show CDR1 as MNHEY and CDR2 as SVGAGI. Trimming removed 2 bases at V and 4 bases at J, with 11 bases between. The CDR3 is 14 residues long. The CDR3 DNA reads TGTGCCAGCAGTTACCAGCCCTCCACCTATGGCTACACCTTC. It encodes CASSYQPSTYGYTF.

This rearrangement joins TRBV11-2 to TRBJ2-5; 7 bases agree with TRBD1. CDR1 and CDR2 from the germline V gene are SGHAT and FQNNGV. The CDR3 covers 18 residues. V lost 2 bases, J lost 0 bases, and 12 bases stayed unmatched. The DNA of the CDR3 is TGTGCCAGCAGCTTAAGGGCATTTCCGGGACAGAACCAAGAGACCCAGTACTTC. This translates into CASSLRAFPGQNQETQYF.

The sample holds a few counts of this clone. The chain couples TRBV29-1 to TRBJ2-6, with TRBD1 matching over 10 bases. Germline-derived CDR1 and CDR2 are SQVTM and ANQGSEA. The CDR3 is made up of 19 amino acids. Germline trimming cut 8 bases from V and 0 bases from J; bases unmatched to any gene: 16. The CDR3, as DNA: TGCAGCACAATGGATAGAACCGGGACAGGGGTCTCTGGGGCCAACGTCCTGACTTTC. Translating it yields CSTMDRTGTGVSGANVLTF. The entire variable domain, with the rest obtained from reference TRBV29-1 and TRBJ2-6, is as follows: SAVISQKPSRDICQRGTSLTIQCQVDSQVTMMFWYRQQPGQSLTLIATANQGSEATYESGFVIDKFPISRPNLTFSTLTVSNMSPEDSSIYLCSTMDRTGTGVSGANVLTFGAGSRLTVL.

This clone has ten or more counts. The chain links TRBV7-8 to TRBJ2-2; D is undetermined. This CDR3 comprises 16 residues. The germline V gene encodes CDR1 SGHVS and CDR2 FQNEAQ. V lost 5 bases to trimming and J lost 6 bases, with 19 bases between them. The CDR3 reads CASSQPSGLSAGELFF. The CDR3 coding sequence is TGTGCCAGCAGCCAACCTTCGGGCCTCAGCGCCGGGGAGCTGTTTTTT.

J is TRBJ2-5 and V is TRBV2; D not certain. Trimming took off 4 bases at V and 5 bases at J, with 11 bases between the two ends. In germline, CDR1 is SNHLY, CDR2 FYNNEI. This CDR3 contains 13 residues. In nucleotides, the CDR3 is TGTGCCAGCAGTGGAAAATGGATGGAGACCCAGTACTTC. This sequence encodes CASSGKWMETQYF. Full variable domain (remainder filled in from reference TRBV2 and TRBJ2-5): EPEVTQTPSHQVTQMGQEVILRCVPISNHLYFYWYRQILGQKVEFLVSFYNNEISEKSEIFDDQFSVERPDGSNFTLKIRSTKLEDSAMYFCASSGKWMETQYFGPGTRLLVL.

J is TRBJ2-3 and V is TRBV5-1, with TRBD2 identical over 7 bases. Unmatched junction bases numbered 13, after V lost 0 bases and J lost 0 bases. This CDR3 has 19 residues. The germline V gene encodes CDR1 SGHRS and CDR2 YFSETQ. The chain's CDR3 is CASSLGVSSGATSTDTQYF. CDR3 DNA sequence: TGCGCCAGCAGCTTGGGGGTTTCTAGCGGAGCAACTAGCACAGATACGCAGTATTTT.

The chain recombines TRBV5-4 with TRBJ2-7; 7 bases line up with TRBD2. The CDR3 has 15 residues. The trim removed 5 bases at V and 3 bases at J, leaving 11 bases unmatched. The V gene's germline CDR1 is SGHNT and CDR2 YYREEE (reference sequence). CDR3 in DNA: TGTGCCAGCAGTCACGGGGGGAGGTCCATCTACGAGCAGTACTTC. It yields the protein CASSHGGRSIYEQYF.

This rearrangement joins TRBV2 to TRBJ2-5; 8 nucleotides line up with TRBD1. The CDR3 has 13 residues. The germline V gene has CDR1 SNHLY and CDR2 FYNNEI. The J segment lost 2 bases and the V segment lost 8 bases, leaving 4 bases of the junction unmatched. The CDR3 region has the DNA TGTGCCAGCCCCGACAGGGGACAAGAGACCCAGTACTTC. Translated, it gives CASPDRGQETQYF.

In this sample, this clone turned up a few times. The chain couples TRBV6-4 to TRBJ2-7; D is perhaps TRBD2 (7 bases). The germline V gene encodes CDR1 MRHNA and CDR2 SNTAGT. The V gene lost 8 bases and the J gene lost 0 bases, with 17 bases spanning the gap. The CDR3 spans 15 residues. The CDR3 loop is CASWSRGALSYEQYV. In DNA form, the CDR3 reads TGTGCCAGCTGGAGCCGGGGGGCTCTCTCCTACGAGCAGTACGTC.

The rearrangement joins TRBV7-2 to TRBJ2-1; a possible D gene is TRBD1 (5 bases). CDR3 length: 13 residues. Trimming removed 5 bases from V and 5 bases from J, with 10 bases in between. The germline CDR1 and CDR2 sequences are SGHTA and FQGNSA. This CDR3 is CASSTGPNNEQFF. The CDR3 nucleotides read TGTGCCAGCAGCACAGGCCCCAACAATGAGCAGTTCTTC.

This chain joins TRBV5-4 and TRBJ1-3; D remains unclear. Germline-derived CDR1 and CDR2 are SGHNT and YYREEE (reference sequence). V lost 3 bases to trimming and J lost 8 bases, with 15 bases between them. This CDR3 comprises 14 residues. CDR3 in DNA: TGTGCCAGCAGCTCTGGGGTCGGAAGAGACACCATATATTTT. Protein sequence: CASSSGVGRDTIYF.

This clone has at least ten counts. The chain links TRBV7-2 to TRBJ1-6; the match to TRBD1 covers 7 bases. Germline CDR1 reads SGHTA; CDR2 reads FQGNSA. Trimming took 5 bases from V and 11 from J; bases not matched to a gene: 12. The length of the CDR3 is 15 residues. The CDR3 sequence is CASSQGGGQDPPLHF. The CDR3 coding sequence is TGTGCCAGCAGCCAGGGGGGCGGACAGGATCCACCCCTCCACTTT.

The chain uses TRBV6-1 and TRBJ1-2; 8 bases agree with TRBD1. The J segment lost 4 bases and the V segment lost 4 bases, leaving 14 bases of the junction unmatched. This CDR3 has 17 residues. Germline V gene lookup returns CDR1 MNHNS and CDR2 SASEGT. The CDR3 DNA follows: TGTGCCAGCAGTGCCCAGAAGGGACAGGACCAAACCTATGGCTACACCTTC. This sequence encodes CASSAQKGQDQTYGYTF.

The chain has TRBV28 and TRBJ2-6, with D perhaps matching TRBD1 or TRBD2 (5 bases each). CDR3 length equals 17 residues. The V end was cut by 2 bases, the J end by 0 bases, with 11 bases between. The germline V gene has CDR1 MDHEN and CDR2 SYDVKM. CDR3 bases: TGTGCCAGCAGTTTAGAGGGTGGGGGCTCTGGGGCCAACGTCCTGACTTTC. This encodes CASSLEGGGSGANVLTF.

The gene calls are TRBV10-3 and TRBJ1-2; no clear D gene. The CDR3 length is 12 residues. Germline loops: CDR1 ENHRY, CDR2 SYGVKD. V gave up 4 bases and J gave up 3 bases, with 6 bases separating them. The CDR3: CAISAADYGYTF. CDR3 nucleotide sequence: TGTGCCATCAGTGCCGCTGACTATGGCTACACCTTC.

The V and J genes are TRBV7-2 and TRBJ2-3; perhaps D is TRBD1 or TRBD2 (6 bases each). CDR3 size: 16 residues. Trimming cost V 3 bases and J 7 bases, with 20 bases left between them. CDR1 and CDR2 from the germline V gene are SGHTA and FQGNSA. CDR3 sequence: CASSFRGERRANTQYF. In DNA form, the CDR3 reads TGTGCCAGCAGCTTTAGGGGGGAGAGGCGGGCCAATACGCAGTATTTT.

This rearrangement joins TRBV7-9 to TRBJ1-4; D possibly corresponds to TRBD1 (6 bases). Germline V gives CDR1 SEHNR, CDR2 FQNEAQ (reference sequence). This CDR3 region has 16 residues. Trimming took 5 bases from V and 3 from J, leaving 16 bases between them. The CDR3 reads CASSRITGYANEKLFF. CDR3 DNA sequence: TGTGCCAGCAGCAGAATCACAGGGTACGCTAATGAAAAACTGTTTTTT.

This chain joins TRBV11-2 and TRBJ1-2; D perhaps matches TRBD1 (6 bases). CDR1 SGHAT and CDR2 FQNNGV come from the germline V gene. Trimming shortened V by 6 bases and J by 3 bases, and 11 bases separated the two germline ends. The CDR3 is 13 amino acids. The CDR3 region has the DNA TGTGCCAGCAGTCCAGGGGTTCACTATGGCTACACCTTC. As protein: CASSPGVHYGYTF. The full variable domain, completed using reference TRBV11-2 and TRBJ1-2, is EAGVAQSPRYKIIEKRQSVAFWCNPISGHATLYWYQQILGQGPKLLIQFQNNGVVDDSQLPKDRFSAERLKGVDSTLKIQPAKLEDSAVYLCASSPGVHYGYTFGSGTRLTVV.